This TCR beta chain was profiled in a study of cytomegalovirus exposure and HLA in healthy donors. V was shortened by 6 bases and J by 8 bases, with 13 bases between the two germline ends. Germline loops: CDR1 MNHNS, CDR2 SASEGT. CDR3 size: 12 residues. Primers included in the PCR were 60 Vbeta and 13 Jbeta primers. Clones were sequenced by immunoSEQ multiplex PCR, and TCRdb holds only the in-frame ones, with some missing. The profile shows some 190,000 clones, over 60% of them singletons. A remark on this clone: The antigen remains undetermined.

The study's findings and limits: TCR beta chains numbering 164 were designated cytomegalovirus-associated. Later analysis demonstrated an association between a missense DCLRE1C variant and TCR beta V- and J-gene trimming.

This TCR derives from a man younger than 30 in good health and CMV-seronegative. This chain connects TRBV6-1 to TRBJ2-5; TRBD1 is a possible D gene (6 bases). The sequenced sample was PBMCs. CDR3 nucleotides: TGTGCCAGCAGCCCCTCAGGGGCAACCCAGTACTTC. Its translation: CASSPSGATQYF.